The clone carrying this T cell receptor beta chain appeared a few times. Its target is unknown. This specimen belongs to a study of response to subunit inactivated influenza vaccine. Study-wide results and limits: Authors suggested seasonal influenza vaccinations each recruit few new T cells.

Deletions cut 1 base from V and 2 bases from J, with 12 bases between. The CDR3 loop spans 15 amino acids. From germline, CDR1 is SGDLS and CDR2 YYNGEE. Via MiXCR, TCRdb re-called the RT-PCR reads, giving one row per CDR3 protein. The profile covers roughly 170,000 distinct CDR3 sequences, with around 9% appearing a single time and approximately 11% taken by the ten largest. This specimen was non-naive T cells sorted from PBMCs, taken on the day of vaccination. The chain couples TRBV9 to TRBJ2-5; D gene uncertain. This receptor was identified in a man aged 45-60 years who received an inactivated influenza vaccine. The CDR3 DNA follows: TGTGCCAGCAGCGTACCTCTTGGTTTTCAAGAGACCCAGTACTTC. Protein sequence: CASSVPLGFQETQYF.